Below, one TCR beta chain is given with its context. Samples were assayed with immunoSEQ v3.0 at survey level. Sequenced by immunoSEQ multiplex PCR; TCRdb stores in-frame clones only, minus some. The sample records some 25,000 clones, 83% being singletons. These data come from a study of long-term antiretroviral therapy in people with HIV. The clonotype was recovered from a man aged 18-30 years with HIV. Sequencing used unsorted PBMCs, obtained 3 years after starting antiretroviral therapy.

The CDR3 loop reads CASSVGGLAGVTDTQYF. CDR3 DNA sequence: TGCGCCAGCAGTGTAGGAGGACTAGCGGGGGTTACAGATACGCAGTATTTT. The chain is built from TRBV10-1 and TRBJ2-3; the match to TRBD2 covers 13 bases. Germline V lookup: CDR1 WNHNN, CDR2 SYGVQD (reference sequence). This CDR3 has 17 residues. After removal of 4 bases from V and 3 bases from J, the junction contained 7 bases not matched to a gene.